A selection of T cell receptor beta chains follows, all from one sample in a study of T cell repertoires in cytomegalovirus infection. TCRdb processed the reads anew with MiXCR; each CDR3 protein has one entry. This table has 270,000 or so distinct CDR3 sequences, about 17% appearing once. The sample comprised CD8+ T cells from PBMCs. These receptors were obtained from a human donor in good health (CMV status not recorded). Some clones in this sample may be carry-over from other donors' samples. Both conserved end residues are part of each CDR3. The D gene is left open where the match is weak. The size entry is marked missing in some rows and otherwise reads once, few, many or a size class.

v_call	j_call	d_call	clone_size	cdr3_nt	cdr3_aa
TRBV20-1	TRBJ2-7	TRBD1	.	TGCAGTGCTAGAGAAGGGGGCGCCTACGAGCAGTACTTC	CSAREGGAYEQYF
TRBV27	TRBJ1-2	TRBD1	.	TGTGCCAGCAGAGGACTGGACAGGGTCTATGGCTACACCTTC	CASRGLDRVYGYTF
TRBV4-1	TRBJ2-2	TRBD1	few	TGCGCCAGCAGCCAGAACAGGGGACCTTTCACCGGGGAGCTGTTTTTT	CASSQNRGPFTGELFF
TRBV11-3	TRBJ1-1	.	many	TGTGCCAGCAGCTTAGCTGTGGGGAGGGAAGCTTTCTTT	CASSLAVGREAFF
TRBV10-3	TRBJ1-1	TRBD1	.	TGTGCCATCAGTGAGTCTGGGGACAGGAACACTGAAGCTTTCTTT	CAISESGDRNTEAFF
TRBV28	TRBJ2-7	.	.	TGTGCCAGAAGTTTAGTGGCGGCATACGAGCAGTACTTC	CARSLVAAYEQYF
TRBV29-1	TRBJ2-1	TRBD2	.	TGCAGCGTAATAGGACTAGCGGGGCGGAATGAGCAGTTCTTC	CSVIGLAGRNEQFF
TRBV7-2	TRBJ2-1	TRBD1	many	TGTGCCAGCAGCTTATCTTCGGGGACAGGTACCTACAATGAGCAGTTCTTC	CASSLSSGTGTYNEQFF
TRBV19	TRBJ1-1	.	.	TGTGCCAGTAGTGCCCTCAGGGGCTCAGCTGAAGCTTTCTTT	CASSALRGSAEAFF
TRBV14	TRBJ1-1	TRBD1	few	TGTGCCAGCAGCCAAGGAGACAGGGGTTATTTGAACACTGAAGCTTTCTTT	CASSQGDRGYLNTEAFF
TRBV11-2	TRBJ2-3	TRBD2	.	TGTGCCAGCAGCTTCCGGGGGAGACTAGCGACAGATACGCAGTATTTT	CASSFRGRLATDTQYF
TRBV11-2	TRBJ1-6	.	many	TGTGCCAGCAGCTTAGGGACAGCCTACTCCTATAATTCACCCCTCCACTTT	CASSLGTAYSYNSPLHF
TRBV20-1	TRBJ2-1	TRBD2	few	TGCAGTGCTAAGTGGCGGGAGACCTACAATGAGCAGTTCTTC	CSAKWRETYNEQFF
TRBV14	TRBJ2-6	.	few	TGTGCCAGCAGCCCGAACCGACTGCCTGGGGCCAACGTCCTGACTTTC	CASSPNRLPGANVLTF
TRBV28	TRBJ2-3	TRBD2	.	TGTGCCAGCAGTTTGGTCGGGGGGTGGTCAGATACGCAGTATTTT	CASSLVGGWSDTQYF
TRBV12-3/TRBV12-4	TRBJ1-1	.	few	TGTGCCAGCAGTTCCGTAGGGGACACCGGTGGGGCTTTCTTT	CASSSVGDTGGAFF
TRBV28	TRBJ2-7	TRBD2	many	TGTGCCAGCAGTTTGGCATCGGGGGGGGCCGCCTACGAGCAGTACTTC	CASSLASGGAAYEQYF
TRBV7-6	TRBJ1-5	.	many	TGTGCCAGCAGCTTATTGGTCCGACATCCCGGGGTTGGCAATCAGCCCCAGCATTTT	CASSLLVRHPGVGNQPQHF
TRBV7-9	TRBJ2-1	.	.	TGTGCCAGCAGCTTAGCGCTTGGACTGGAGCAGTTCTTC	CASSLALGLEQFF
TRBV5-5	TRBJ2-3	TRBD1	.	TGTGCCAGCAGCTTGGGACAGGGGGTCACAGATACGCAGTATTTT	CASSLGQGVTDTQYF
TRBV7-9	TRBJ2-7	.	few	TGTGCCAGCAGCGCGGGGCCCAAGGAGATTTCCTACGAGCAGTACTTC	CASSAGPKEISYEQYF
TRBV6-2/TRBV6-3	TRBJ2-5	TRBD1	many	TGTGCCAGCAGTTCCGCGGACAGGGAAGAGACCCAGTACTTC	CASSSADREETQYF
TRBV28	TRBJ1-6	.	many	TGTGCCAGCAGTTTATTGACACCGAGCTCCTATAATTCACCCCTCCACTTT	CASSLLTPSSYNSPLHF
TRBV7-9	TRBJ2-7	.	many	TGTGCCAGCAGCCCCCGGGACCGGGGCTACGAGCAGTACTTC	CASSPRDRGYEQYF
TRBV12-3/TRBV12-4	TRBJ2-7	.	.	TGTGCCAGCAGTCCCACAGGGCCGGGCTACGAGCAGTACTTC	CASSPTGPGYEQYF
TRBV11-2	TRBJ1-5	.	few	TGTGCCAGCAGCTTAGGACCGGTCAATCAGCCCCAGCATTTT	CASSLGPVNQPQHF